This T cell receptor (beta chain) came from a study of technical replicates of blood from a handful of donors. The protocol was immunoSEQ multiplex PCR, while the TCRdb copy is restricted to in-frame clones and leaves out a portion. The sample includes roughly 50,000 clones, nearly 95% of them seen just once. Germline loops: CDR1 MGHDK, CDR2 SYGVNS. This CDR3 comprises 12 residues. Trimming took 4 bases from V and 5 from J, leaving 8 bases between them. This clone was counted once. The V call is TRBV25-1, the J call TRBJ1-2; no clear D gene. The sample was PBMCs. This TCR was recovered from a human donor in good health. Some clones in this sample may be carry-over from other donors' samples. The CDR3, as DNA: TGTGCCAGCAGTGTGGCACATTATGGCTACACCTTC. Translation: CASSVAHYGYTF.